This entry concerns a single T cell receptor (beta chain). This clone's antigen is unknown. Base qualities are not provided; no much larger clone lies one nucleotide away. This specimen comes from a study of HIV-infected patients and healthy controls (dated by TCRdb to the mid-2010s). Some background on the complete study: The study tested whether deep TCR repertoire sequencing of HIV patients' small blood samples could capture immune perturbation and reconstitution. Findings and caveats that apply to the study as a whole: The apparent post-therapy recovery of the Gini index in HIV-infected patients was not reproduced in size-matched repertoire data. The observed differences in diversity were not explained by the slight differences in age and sex profiles between the study cohorts. Sequencing depth was restricted by the use of whole blood, which also prevented the dynamics of distinct T-cell subpopulations from being separated. Significantly higher mean Gini indices were seen in HIV-infected repertoires than in controls, possibly reflecting oligoclonality. Significantly different mean usage between HIV-infected patients and controls was observed for eight alpha and eight beta V genes. Compared with untreated HIV+ repertoires, healthy control repertoires had roughly threefold more distinct CDR3s and higher Shannon diversity. HIV-associated CDR3s exhibited a significant reduction in frequency during therapy, whereas CMV-associated CDR3s exhibited no significant change, although the majority increased in frequency. Rare events from HIV-infected data received too much weight under size-matching, and comparisons were complicated by unequal numbers of distinct sequences between patients and controls. In the samples, alpha-beta chain pairing was left undetermined. Alpha-chain CDR3s from MAIT cells occurred at high frequency in healthy controls but were severely depleted in HIV+ repertoires. Processing was restricted to sixteen HIV-infected individuals, which the authors judged to be a major constraint on the generalizability of the findings. The study did not determine donor HLA types. More CDR3s were shared between individuals among healthy controls than among HIV+ patients, as measured by Jaccard index and by the count of highly shared sequences.

Whole blood was used without fractionating the cells, so the repertoire represented all peripheral T cells without sorting. Approximately ten uninfected healthy donors were sampled as controls, a few of whom were sampled twice 2 to 4 months apart. For RNA extraction, less than 3 ml of peripheral blood was drawn into Tempus tubes. Residual genomic DNA was removed with the TURBO-DNase kit and globin mRNA was depleted with GLOBINclear. Using SuperScript III with primers targeting the alpha and beta constant regions, 400 to 550 ng of RNA was reverse transcribed. Separate alpha and beta chain libraries were generated by chain-specific third strand synthesis with multiplexing indices. The protocol used a single primer pair to amplify all rearrangements within a chain, which avoided primer bias, and attached molecular barcodes to each cDNA molecule. T4 RNA Ligase 1 joined purified cDNA to a 5' RACE adapter that carried a random hexamer and the SP2 sequencing primer site. With slow temperature ramps used to favor optimal annealing, second strand synthesis was primed from the SP2 site with Phusion polymerase. Joined together, two random hexamer sequences that had both been added before amplification formed the 12-nucleotide barcode of each molecule. P5 and P7 adapter elements plus a second index were added in a short first PCR, which was followed by a roughly 21-cycle amplification PCR with P5s and P7 primers. Libraries received roughly 26 PCR cycles in total, were quantified on a Qubit, sized on a Bioanalyzer, and diluted to 4 nM. Normalized libraries were sequenced on an Illumina MiSeq with 2 x 250 paired-end kits. MinElute columns were the means by which the reverse transcription reactions were cleaned up, and the reactions were eluted into about 10 ul Tris-Cl. The adapter ligations were run for 23 hours at 16 degrees C, and AMPure XP beads at a 1:1 ratio were afterwards used to clean them. The study's processing was this. A modified Decombinator processed the demultiplexed FASTQ files and output V, J, insert and barcode information. Sequences that shared a barcode but differed from the dominant sequence were discarded as errors, and original cDNA molecules were estimated by counting barcodes clustered at Levenshtein distance 3. The R packages ineq, vegan, igraph and RCytoscape were used for downstream analyses, together with IMGT nomenclature and CDR3 definitions. The authors computed V gene usage over distinct sequences and counted each TCR a single time to avoid skew from clonal expansion. Whenever two unique CDR3 amino acid sequences within a donor differed by a single Levenshtein edit, similarity networks linked them. In the repertoires, a search was made for a compiled set of published HIV-specific CDR3s (about 92 alpha, several hundred beta) and CMV-specific CDR3s (fewer than 14 alpha, 253 beta). Random subsampling to size-matched repertoires showed patients' decreased diversity was not caused by their lower sequence numbers. In-frame beta chains were kept once TCRdb had trimmed the public reads at Q25 with fastp and called clones with MiXCR. When rows share a CDR3 protein, they turn into one entry using the most common DNA and genes. TCRdb's processing, not the study's, gives the V and J calls here. The sample table shows some 25,000 distinct CDR3 sequences, and 8.5% are seen once. The top ten constitute roughly 4% of the sample.

The germline V gene supplies CDR1 MDHEN and CDR2 SYDVKM. Trimming costs V 3 bases and J 0 bases, and their ends lie 20 bases apart. Measured from the cysteine to the phenylalanine, the CDR3 is 19 residues long. Left in the record is the CDR3 DNA by itself, 57 bases read in frame from the first base. Here the chain combines TRBV28 and TRBJ2-2; the D gene remains uncertain. Material for sequencing was blood. The sequence came from an adult in good health. CDR3 protein: CASSFEVLADTTNTGELFF. The DNA sequence is TGTGCCAGCAGTTTCGAGGTATTGGCAGACACTACGAACACCGGGGAGCTGTTTTTT.